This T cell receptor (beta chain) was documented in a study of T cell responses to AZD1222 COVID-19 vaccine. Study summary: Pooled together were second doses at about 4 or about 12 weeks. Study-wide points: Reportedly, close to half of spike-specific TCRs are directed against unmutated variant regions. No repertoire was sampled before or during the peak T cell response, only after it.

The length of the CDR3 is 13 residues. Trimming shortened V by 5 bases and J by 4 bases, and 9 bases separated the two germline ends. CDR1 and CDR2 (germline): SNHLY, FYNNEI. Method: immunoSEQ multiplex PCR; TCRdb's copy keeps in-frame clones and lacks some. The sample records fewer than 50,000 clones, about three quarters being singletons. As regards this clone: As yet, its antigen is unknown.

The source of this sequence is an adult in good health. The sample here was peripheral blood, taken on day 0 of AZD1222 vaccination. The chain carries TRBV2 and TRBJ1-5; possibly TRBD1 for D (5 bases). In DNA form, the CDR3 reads TGTGCCAGCAGTTCTAAGGGGAATCAGCCCCAGCATTTT. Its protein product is CASSSKGNQPQHF.